Sequencing of this T cell receptor (beta chain) was carried out in a study of blood T cell repertoires in COVID-19. Study at large: Samples taken during acute and convalescent COVID-19 were collected in the United States, Italy and Spain. PBMCs, B-cell-depleted T cells, or T cells provided the cDNA or gDNA that made up the material.

The germline V and J ends were trimmed by 1 base and 7 bases, with 7 bases remaining between them. This CDR3 spans 12 amino acids. CDR1 and CDR2 (germline): SEHNR, FQNEAQ (reference sequence). How the authors handled the data: Using reference gene primer amplification, nucleated cell counts were estimated. Assay: immunoSEQ multiplex PCR; the TCRdb copy retains only in-frame clones and omits some. V, J and clone size are those of that table, while D and trimming were read from the DNA. The table records approximately 220,000 clones, 80% to 90% of them present only once. This chain connects TRBV7-9 to TRBJ1-1; D not resolved. The sequence came from a woman in her 70s with acute or convalescent COVID-19. Sequenced sample: peripheral blood. This CDR3 is CASSLETSEAFF. CDR3 DNA: TGTGCCAGCAGCTTAGAAACAAGTGAAGCTTTCTTT.